This record covers a single T cell receptor beta chain. Its specific antigen is unknown. Base qualities are not at hand, and no much larger clone is one base apart. The sample is drawn from a study of blood T cell repertoires in COVID-19 (dated by TCRdb to the early 2020s). Broadly, across the study: The collaborator samples originated in the United States, Italy and Spain and spanned the acute and convalescent phases of COVID-19. The material from the prospective study consisted of cDNA or gDNA derived from T cells, B-cell-depleted T cells, or PBMCs. Subjects who had been exposed to COVID-19, were actively infected with it, or had recovered from it provided the deeply sampled blood TCRbeta repertoires that made up the dataset. The repertoires were released in a freely available public database intended as a resource for research on the immune response to SARS-CoV-2. Samples came from the ongoing ImmuneRACE study (first 160 participants) plus 1,254 subjects from 6 global collaborators. The sample metadata nearly always contained a de-identified subject ID, COVID-19 status, age in years and sex. Where HLA class I and class II types were available, the types were taken from metadata supplied by the sample provider, not from assay-based typing.

The immunoSEQ Assay, a bias-controlled multiplex PCR, was used to amplify TCRbeta CDR3 regions from genomic DNA. Under the source paper's analysis protocol: The number of nucleated cells in each sample was estimated from the amplification of reference gene primers within the assay. To quantify the absolute abundance of each unique TCRbeta CDR3 rearrangement, sequence reads were collapsed and filtered. For each sample, productive Simpson clonality was calculated by taking the square root of Simpson's diversity index across productive rearrangements. Here the immuneACCESS table is served through TCRdb, limited to in-frame sequences with V and J called. Missing clones are a known gap in these copies; in checked studies unresolved V genes cover under half, and the rest lacks a known reason. Clone size and the V and J calls come from that table; the DNA yielded D and trimming. The sample includes around 130,000 clones, with roughly 80% observed a single time. 9% to 15% of the sample is in the top ten clones.

Including the terminal cysteine and phenylalanine, the CDR3 comprises 19 residues. The retained sequence is limited to the CDR3, 57 bases, with the frame set at the first base. Looking up the germline V gene yields CDR1 MNHNS and CDR2 SASEGT. Between the V and J ends, shortened by 1 base and 2 bases respectively, the junction contains 23 bases. Beyond this particular receptor, the publication reports: The amount of clinical and demographic metadata varied by source and participant and was provided uncurated.

Whole blood was collected in K2EDTA tubes by collaborating institutions according to the institutions' own protocols. For TCRbeta analysis, collaborators shipped samples in one of three forms: frozen whole blood, isolated PBMCs, or DNA extracted from either of those sample types. Sequencing used peripheral blood. The sequence joins TRBV6-1 to TRBJ1-2; there is no confident call for the D gene. The sequence was collected from a woman in her sixties or seventies with acute or convalescent COVID-19. The CDR3 amino acid sequence is: CASSEVRQRNPLANYGYTF. The nucleotide sequence is TGTGCCAGCAGTGAAGTCCGCCAAAGAAACCCTTTAGCCAACTATGGCTACACCTTC.